This T cell receptor beta chain originates from a study of blood T cell repertoires in COVID-19. About the research overall: T cells, B-cell-depleted T cells, or PBMCs provided the cDNA or gDNA that served as material.

In the source study's methods: The assay estimated nucleated cells by amplifying reference gene primers. Clones were read by immunoSEQ multiplex PCR, and TCRdb kept only the in-frame ones, dropping some. The V and J calls and clone size are taken from that table; D and trimming were inferred from the DNA. In the table there are 200,000 to 300,000 clones, approximately 86% of which are singletons. The CDR3 spans 15 residues. Trimming cost V 2 bases and J 2 bases; bases outside gene matches: 7. Germline V CDR1 and CDR2: SGDLS, YYNGEE. This receptor was obtained from a woman aged 55-69 years with active or convalescent COVID-19. This chain connects TRBV9 to TRBJ2-7; 7 bases fit TRBD1. Sequenced: peripheral blood. For the CDR3, the DNA is TGTGCCAGCAGCGTTAGGGACAGACCAACCTACGAGCAGTACTTC. The encoded protein is CASSVRDRPTYEQYF.